This T cell receptor beta chain was identified in a study of cytomegalovirus exposure and HLA in healthy donors. Trimming took 5 bases from V and 8 from J; bases not matched to a gene: 13. Per the germline V gene, CDR1 is SGHRS and CDR2 is YFSETQ. The CDR3 spans 16 residues. Study conclusions and caveats: Analysis was performed later, and it showed HLA-associated TCR beta chains to be more clonally expanded than equally common others. Researchers had no immune exposure information except CMV serostatus available. With further analysis later on, most CMV-associated TCR beta chains appeared HLA-restricted.

There were likely unrecorded immune exposures, though donors were nominally healthy when sampled. Primers: 60 Vbeta forward and 13 Jbeta reverse. TCRdb's copy holds only in-frame clones and misses some; the assay was immunoSEQ multiplex PCR. The data show roughly 57,000 clones, with about 80% seen just once and 2.5% to 3% held by the top ten. A note on this clone: Its antigen is still unknown.

Sequencing was carried out using PBMCs. The chain joins TRBV5-1 to TRBJ2-4, with 10 positions matching TRBD1. The sequence came from a man in his fifties in good health and CMV-seronegative. The chain's CDR3 is CASSPWGQGLGDIQYF. DNA for the CDR3: TGCGCCAGCAGTCCTTGGGGACAGGGGTTAGGAGACATTCAGTACTTC.